This T cell receptor beta chain is drawn from a study of PD-1 blockade in classical Hodgkin lymphoma (dated by TCRdb to between 2020 and 2021). Some background on the complete study: Nivolumab dosing was 3 mg/kg intravenously every 2 weeks, continuing until either disease progression or unacceptable toxicity. The study used CyTOF and TCR beta sequencing to define a peripheral blood immune signature of response to PD-1 blockade in classical Hodgkin lymphoma. What the work shows at the level of the full study, not this receptor alone: CD4+ but not CD8+ TCR diversity rose significantly by C4D1 (p=0.0027 vs p=0.16), most apparent in complete responders (p=0.02). Baseline diversity similar to that of newly diagnosed patients was observed in trial patients achieving complete response, whereas significantly lower diversity was observed in partial responders and progressors. The study was limited to a single clinical trial cohort, and causes of repertoire differences, possibly disease activity or prior therapy, remained undefined. Diversity was lower in patients who began nivolumab less than 1 year after ASCT, so these patients were left out of later analyses to avoid confounding by immune reconstitution. Baseline TCR diversity was reported as lower in newly diagnosed patients than in healthy donors, and lower still in relapsed/refractory patients.

The Qiagen DNeasy kit was used to extract genomic DNA from unsorted PBMCs and from the negatively selected CD4+ and CD8+ fractions. TCR beta CDR3 regions were amplified by immunoSEQ multiplex PCR using primers annealing to V and J segments. A synthetic immune receptor repertoire was used to minimize amplification bias, and any residual bias was removed computationally once sequencing was done. The published analysis was carried out like this. Custom Python scripts were used to quantify repertoire diversity as the Shannon entropy index. Unsorted, CD4+ and CD8+ repertoires were analyzed separately, except for combined analyses in which CD4+ and CD8+ sequences were merged in silico. A clone counted as expanded when the clone's frequency after treatment rose at least 2-fold relative to C1D1, and clones undetected at baseline were given a pseudocount of 0.5. Singleton clones were defined as clones with 0 or 1 copy at C1D1, and non-singleton clones were defined as clones with 2 or more copies. Clones expanded in unsorted samples were labelled as CD4+, CD8+ or unknown by matching protein sequences in sorted samples from the same patient. Diversity changes from C1D1 to C4D1 were tested in paired samples using Wilcoxon tests. What TCRdb holds here is the immuneACCESS table cut down to in-frame rearrangements. Part of the clones is not present; checked against another copy, under half of the missing clones reflect an unresolved V gene, and the others are unexplained. The V and J calls and clone size come from that table; D and trimming were worked out from the DNA. The sample table shows around 2,600 clones, and 70% to 90% are seen once. About 1.4% of the sample comes from the top ten.

The time point label for this specimen denotes: cycle 1 day 1 (C1D1), immediately before nivolumab initiation. Relapse after autologous stem cell transplantation had occurred in all trial patients, and cohorts A, B and C were distinguished by prior brentuximab vedotin exposure. Magnetic negative selection with a Miltenyi CD4+ T cell isolation kit was used to purify CD4+ T cells from thawed PBMCs. The trial cohort comprised approximately 55 patients with relapsed/refractory classical Hodgkin lymphoma whose best overall responses were complete response, partial response or progressive disease. Trial patients were treated with single-agent nivolumab in the multi-cohort phase II CheckMate 205 trial. An independent review committee assessed best overall response using the 2007 International Working Group response criteria. Trial PBMCs were obtained immediately prior to nivolumab initiation (C1D1) and on therapy at cycle 2 day 1 and cycle 4 day 1. Peripheral blood was collected in 8 mL Vacutainer Cell Preparation Tubes, from which PBMCs were isolated by centrifugation and then cryopreserved. Purified CD4+ and CD8+ fractions were prepared only for cases with an additional available PBMC sample. Magnetically labelled cells were removed on LS columns in a quadroMACS separator, and the flow-through was collected as the purified fraction.

On this clone itself: Its antigen target is currently unknown. No much larger clonotype is one base removed from it; base qualities were not supplied.

The TCR sequence derives from a human donor with classical Hodgkin lymphoma. The sample was CD4+ T cells from blood, taken at baseline.

The bases are TGCGCCAGCAGCCGCGGACGGACGGATTCTGGAAACACCATATATTTT. It specifies CASSRGRTDSGNTIYF. In this chain, TRBV5-1 is recombined with TRBJ1-3; the D gene remains uncertain. V was cut back by 4 bases and J by 1 base, leaving a gap of 15 bases between them. The germline V gene sets CDR1 to SGHRS and CDR2 to YFSETQ. Including cysteine and phenylalanine, the CDR3 has 16 amino acids. The kept DNA is CDR3 alone, 48 bases in frame from the first base.